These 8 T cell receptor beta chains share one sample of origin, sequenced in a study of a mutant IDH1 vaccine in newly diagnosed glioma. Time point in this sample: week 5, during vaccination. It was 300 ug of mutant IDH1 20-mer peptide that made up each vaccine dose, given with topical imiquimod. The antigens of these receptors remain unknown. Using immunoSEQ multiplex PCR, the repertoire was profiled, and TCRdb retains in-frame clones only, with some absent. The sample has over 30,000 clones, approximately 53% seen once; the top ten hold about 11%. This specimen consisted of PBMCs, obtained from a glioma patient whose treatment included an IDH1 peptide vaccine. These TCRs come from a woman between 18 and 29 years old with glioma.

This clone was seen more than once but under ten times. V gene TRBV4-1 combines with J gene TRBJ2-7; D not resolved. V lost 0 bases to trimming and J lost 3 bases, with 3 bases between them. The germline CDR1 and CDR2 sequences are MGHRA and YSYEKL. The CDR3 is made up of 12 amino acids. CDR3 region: CASSQDSYEQYF. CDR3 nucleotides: TGCGCCAGCAGCCAAGACAGCTACGAGCAGTACTTC.

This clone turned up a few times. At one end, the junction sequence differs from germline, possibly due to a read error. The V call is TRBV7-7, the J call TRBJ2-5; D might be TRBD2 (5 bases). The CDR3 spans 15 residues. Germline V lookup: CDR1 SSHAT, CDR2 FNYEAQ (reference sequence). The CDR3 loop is CASSLALGIQDTQYF. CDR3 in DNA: TGTGCTAGCAGCTTAGCGTTGGGGATCCAAGATACCCAGTACTTC.

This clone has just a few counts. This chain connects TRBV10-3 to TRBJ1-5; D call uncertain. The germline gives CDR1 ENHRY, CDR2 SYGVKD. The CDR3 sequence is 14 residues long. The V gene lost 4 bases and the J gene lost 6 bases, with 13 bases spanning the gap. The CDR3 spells CAISASGIGQPQHF. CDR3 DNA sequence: TGTGCCATCAGTGCTAGTGGGATCGGTCAGCCCCAGCATTTT.

The CDR3 DNA sequence: TGTGCCTACTCGGGGGCCAGCGAGCAGTACTTC. Its translation: CAYSGASEQYF. This chain joins TRBV30 and TRBJ2-5; tentatively, D is TRBD1 or TRBD2 (6 bases each). The closer fit of TRBJ2-7 to the DNA end suggests the J call may be wrong. CDR1 is GTSNPN, CDR2 SVGIG, per germline (reference sequence). This CDR3 has 11 amino acids.

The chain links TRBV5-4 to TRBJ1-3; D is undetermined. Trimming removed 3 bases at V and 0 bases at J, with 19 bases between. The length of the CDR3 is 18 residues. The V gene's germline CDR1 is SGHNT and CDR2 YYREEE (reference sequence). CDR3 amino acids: CASSSSVGWGFSGNTIYF. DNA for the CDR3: TGTGCCAGCAGCTCGAGCGTTGGATGGGGTTTCTCTGGAAACACCATATATTTT.

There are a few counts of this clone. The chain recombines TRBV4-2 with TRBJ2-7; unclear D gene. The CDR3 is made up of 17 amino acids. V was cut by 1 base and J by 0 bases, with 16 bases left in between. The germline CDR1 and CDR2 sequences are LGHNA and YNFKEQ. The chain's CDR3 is CASSQGVLGQSSYEQYF. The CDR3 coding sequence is TGTGCCAGCAGCCAAGGGGTTTTAGGGCAGAGCTCCTACGAGCAGTACTTC.

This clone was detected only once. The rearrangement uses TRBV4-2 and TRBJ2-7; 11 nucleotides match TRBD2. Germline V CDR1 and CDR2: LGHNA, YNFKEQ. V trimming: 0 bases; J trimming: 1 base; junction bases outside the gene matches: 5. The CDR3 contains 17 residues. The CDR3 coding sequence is TGTGCCAGCAGCCAAGAGGTCGCTAGCGGGAGGTCCTACGAGCAGTACTTC. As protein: CASSQEVASGRSYEQYF.

For the CDR3, the DNA is TGCGCCAGCAGCCAAGGGGTTAGTACCCAGCCCCAGCATTTT. It is translated as CASSQGVSTQPQHF. The V and J genes are TRBV4-1 and TRBJ1-5, with unresolved D. This CDR3 is 14 amino acids long. V lost 1 base, J lost 7 bases, and 11 bases lay in between. Germline V gene data show CDR1 as MGHRA and CDR2 as YSYEKL.